Listed here are 21 T cell receptor beta chains from one sample, sequenced in a study of T-cell memory formation after mild COVID-19. MiXCR, applied by TCRdb to the 5' RACE reads, yields one record per CDR3 protein. The profile shows approximately 340,000 distinct CDR3 sequences, about a sixth of them singletons. The sample consisted of PBMCs or a T cell subset sorted from them (not recorded which). Every receptor here comes from a man aged 18 to 30 who had mild COVID-19 (a few samples of this study predate the infection). Cell type and time point are not known.

The chain combines TRBV4-3 with TRBJ2-1; 7 bases agree with TRBD2. Trimming cost V 0 bases and J 6 bases; bases outside gene matches: 5. Germline lookup yields CDR1 LGHNA and CDR2 YSLEER. The CDR3 is made up of 15 amino acids. The CDR3 sequence is CASSQDGEGSNEQFF. The CDR3 bases are TGCGCCAGCAGCCAAGATGGGGAGGGTAGCAATGAGCAGTTCTTC.

In this sample, this clonotype turned up a few times. This chain uses TRBV6-1 with TRBJ1-2, with D hard to call. Germline CDR1 MNHNS, CDR2 SASEGT. Deletions cut 3 bases from V and 0 bases from J, with 11 bases between. CDR3 size: 15 residues. CDR3 in amino acids: CASSDGGRPNYGYTF. CDR3 DNA sequence: TGTGCCAGCAGTGATGGAGGGAGACCTAACTATGGCTACACCTTC.

The chain couples TRBV7-2 to TRBJ2-1; no definite D call. Germline CDR1 reads SGHTA; CDR2 reads FQGNSA. Trimming removed 10 bases from V and 3 bases from J, with 13 bases in between. This CDR3 has 13 amino acids. This CDR3 is CATLSGHYNEQFF. In DNA, the CDR3 is TGTGCCACCCTATCCGGGCACTACAATGAGCAGTTCTTC.

This clonotype was picked up a small number of times. The V and J genes are TRBV7-9 and TRBJ2-2; TRBD1 might be the D (6 bases). Germline loops: CDR1 SEHNR, CDR2 FQNEAQ (reference sequence). The CDR3 contains 16 residues. V was shortened by 2 bases and J by 1 base, with 11 bases between the two germline ends. This CDR3 reads CASSLSTGMNTGELFF. CDR3 bases: TGTGCCAGCAGCTTAAGTACAGGGATGAACACCGGGGAGCTGTTTTTT. Using reference TRBV7-9 and TRBJ2-2 for the parts outside the CDR3, the full variable domain is DTGVSQNPRHKITKRGQNVTFRCDPISEHNRLYWYRQTLGQGPEFLTYFQNEAQLEKSRLLSDRFSAERPKGSFSTLEIQRTEQGDSAMYLCASSLSTGMNTGELFFGEGSRLTVL.

The chain is built from TRBV7-8 and TRBJ2-1; TRBD2 aligns across 10 bases. The CDR3 loop spans 15 amino acids. J was trimmed by 6 bases and V by 1 base; bases with no gene match: 3. The V gene's germline CDR1 is SGHVS and CDR2 FQNEAQ. The CDR3 nucleotides are TGTGCCAGCAGCTTAGGAGCGGGGGGGCCCAATGAGCAGTTCTTC. Encoded protein: CASSLGAGGPNEQFF. Variable domain in full (rest from reference TRBV7-8 and TRBJ2-1): GAGVSQSPRYKVAKRGQDVALRCDPISGHVSLFWYQQALGQGPEFLTYFQNEAQLDKSGLPSDRFFAERPEGSVSTLKIQRTQQEDSAVYLCASSLGAGGPNEQFFGPGTRLTVL.

This clonotype occurred a few times. The V call is TRBV6-6, the J call TRBJ2-3; tentatively, D is TRBD2 (6 bases). Germline CDR1 reads MNHNY; CDR2 reads SVGAGI (reference sequence). V was shortened by 6 bases and J by 2 bases, with 12 bases between the two germline ends. The CDR3 runs 14 residues. The CDR3 sequence: CASRDGGHTDTQYF. Written as DNA, the CDR3 is TGTGCCAGCAGAGACGGGGGTCACACAGATACGCAGTATTTT.

In its sample, this clonotype was seen a few times. This CDR3 is CASSLELAGARTQYF. The CDR3 nucleotides read TGTGCCAGCAGCTTAGAGTTAGCGGGGGCGCGTACGCAGTATTTT. The chain links TRBV7-2 to TRBJ2-3; 9 bases agree with TRBD2. The V segment lost 1 base and the J segment 8 bases; nucleotides outside the gene matches: 7. The CDR3 runs 15 residues. Germline-derived CDR1 and CDR2 are SGHTA and FQGNSA.

This clonotype was seen a few times. The chain carries TRBV7-7 and TRBJ2-5, with TRBD2 matching over 7 bases. This CDR3 is 16 amino acids long. In germline, CDR1 is SSHAT, CDR2 FNYEAQ (reference sequence). J gave up 5 bases and V 11 bases, and 20 bases lay outside the gene matches. CDR3 loop: CAVTGGKGGAWETQYF. The CDR3 DNA reads TGTGCCGTAACGGGCGGCAAGGGAGGGGCTTGGGAGACCCAGTACTTC.

This clonotype turned up a few times. The chain combines TRBV5-1 with TRBJ2-7; D uncertain. The CDR3 has 14 amino acids. Trimming left V 0 bases short and J 4 bases short, with 11 bases between. Germline V CDR1 and CDR2: SGHRS, YFSETQ. The CDR3 DNA is TGCGCCAGCAGCTTGGGTTACGATTTTTACGAGCAGTACGTC. It codes for CASSLGYDFYEQYV.

This chain links TRBV11-2 with TRBJ1-2, with 10 bases matching TRBD1. CDR3 length: 15 amino acids. Germline V lookup: CDR1 SGHAT, CDR2 FQNNGV. J lost 8 bases, V lost 7 bases, and 13 bases had no gene match. CDR3: CASTKNPGQGYGYTF. For the CDR3, the DNA is TGTGCCAGCACCAAAAACCCGGGACAGGGGTACGGCTACACCTTC.

The chain combines TRBV27 with TRBJ2-1; unclear D gene. The CDR3 extends over 18 amino acids. Trimming cost V 6 bases and J 0 bases, with 21 bases left between them. Germline V gene sequence: CDR1 MNHEY, CDR2 SMNVEV (reference sequence). The CDR3 here is CASRPRPTRPGSYNEQFF. The CDR3 bases are TGTGCCAGCAGACCTCGCCCTACTCGACCCGGCTCCTACAATGAGCAGTTCTTC.

This clonotype was counted a few times. This chain connects TRBV5-1 to TRBJ1-2; D perhaps matches TRBD1 (6 bases). The CDR3 runs 14 residues. V was pared by 0 bases and J by 4 bases, with 10 bases between. CDR1 is SGHRS, CDR2 YFSETQ, per germline. CDR3 amino acids: CASSLGTVPYGYTF. The DNA for the CDR3 is TGCGCCAGCAGCTTGGGGACAGTACCCTATGGCTACACCTTC.

This clonotype was observed a handful of times. This rearrangement joins TRBV10-3 to TRBJ2-5; D not resolved. The CDR3 runs 12 residues. Germline CDR1 reads ENHRY; CDR2 reads SYGVKD. The V end lost 5 bases, the J end lost 2 bases, and 6 bases lay between the germline ends. The CDR3 DNA sequence: TGTGCCATCAGTAACCCGCAAGAGACCCAGTACTTC. Protein sequence: CAISNPQETQYF.

The gene calls are TRBV9 and TRBJ2-2; either TRBD1 or TRBD2 may supply D (5 bases each). V lost 1 base and J 6 bases, leaving 10 bases between the germline ends. The germline V gene has CDR1 SGDLS and CDR2 YYNGEE. The CDR3 has 14 amino acids. The chain's CDR3 is CASSVRGVSGELFF. In DNA form, the CDR3 reads TGTGCCAGCAGCGTAAGAGGGGTGTCCGGGGAGCTGTTTTTT.

This clonotype has ten or more counts. The CDR3 DNA reads TGTGCCAGCAGTTCTCGGACAGGGACGATCAATCAGCCCCAGCATTTT. Translating it yields CASSSRTGTINQPQHF. V and J are TRBV12-3 or TRBV12-4 and TRBJ1-5; 8 nucleotides align to TRBD1. Unmatched junction bases numbered 8, after V lost 4 bases and J lost 3 bases. The CDR3 has 16 residues.

The chain uses TRBV5-6 and TRBJ2-1; 7 bases map to TRBD1. This CDR3 is 15 amino acids long. J gave up 6 bases and V 3 bases, and 9 bases lay outside the gene matches. From germline, CDR1 is SGHDT and CDR2 YYEEEE. The chain's CDR3 is CASSSRDRIPNEQFF. The CDR3 bases are TGTGCCAGCAGCTCCCGGGACAGAATCCCCAATGAGCAGTTCTTC.

V is TRBV5-1 and J is TRBJ1-1, with D perhaps TRBD1 (5 bases). Trimming shortened V by 0 bases and J by 0 bases, and 12 bases separated the two germline ends. The V gene's germline CDR1 is SGHRS and CDR2 YFSETQ. CDR3 length: 16 residues. CDR3 amino acids: CASSLGQGLMNTEAFF. The CDR3 DNA reads as TGCGCCAGCAGCTTGGGGCAGGGTCTGATGAACACTGAAGCTTTCTTT.

In this sample, this clonotype turned up a few times. The chain joins TRBV2 to TRBJ2-1, with 8 bases lining up with TRBD2. From germline, CDR1 is SNHLY and CDR2 FYNNEI. V shed 7 bases and J 4 bases; nucleotides not matched to a gene: 12. The CDR3 loop spans 16 amino acids. The CDR3 is CASISEIAGRYNEQFF. The DNA for the CDR3 is TGTGCCAGCATCAGCGAAATAGCGGGGAGATACAATGAGCAGTTCTTC.

This clonotype has more than one count but fewer than ten. V is TRBV28 and J is TRBJ2-7; 7 positions agree with TRBD1. V gave up 8 bases and J gave up 6 bases; unmatched junction bases: 4. CDR1 and CDR2 from the germline V gene are MDHEN and SYDVKM. The CDR3 contains 11 residues. The CDR3: CASGTDREQYV. As DNA, the CDR3 is TGTGCCAGCGGGACAGACCGCGAGCAGTACGTC.

This clonotype came up a few times. The chain employs TRBV20-1 and TRBJ1-2; D remains unclear. Germline CDR1 reads DFQATT; CDR2 reads SNEGSKA (reference sequence). The CDR3 consists of 14 residues. Trimming took 3 bases from V and 4 from J, leaving 15 bases between them. The CDR3 region has the DNA TGCAGTGCTAGTCCCCGACAAGCCCCCTATGGCTACACCTTC. It yields the protein CSASPRQAPYGYTF.

The V and J genes are TRBV28 and TRBJ2-5; TRBD1 matches 10 bases. Trimming at V came to 7 bases and at J to 3 bases, leaving 8 bases not matched to a gene. The CDR3 totals 15 residues. The germline V gene has CDR1 MDHEN and CDR2 SYDVKM. In nucleotides, the CDR3 is TGTGCCAGCAAAATCCCCGGGACAGGGGAAGAGACCCAGTACTTC. Its protein product is CASKIPGTGEETQYF.